This T cell receptor beta chain stems from a study of shared clonotypes between healthy human individuals. Study conclusions and caveats: Sorted-subset sequencing, rarefaction showed, was incomplete despite large depth.

Researchers ran the assay at a deep level. TCRdb's copy holds only in-frame clones and misses some; the assay was immunoSEQ multiplex PCR. This table holds some 2.3 million clones, 93% found once. As concerns this clone: Its antigen is not identified.

The junction had 7 bases not matched to a gene; V was cut back by 6 bases and J by 5 bases. This CDR3 has 14 amino acids. Per germline, CDR1 SQVTM and CDR2 ANQGSEA. CD45RA-negative memory and CD45RA+ naive subsets were split from the CD4+ cells. The chain joins TRBV29-1 to TRBJ2-5; 12 nucleotides line up with TRBD1. The clonotype was recovered from a man aged 18 to 35 in good health. Some clones in this sample may be carry-over from other donors' samples. The specimen sequenced was naive CD4+ T cells from PBMCs. Noted subset: CD45RA+ positively selected. The CDR3 nucleotides are TGCAGCGTACGGGACAGGGGGCTTTTCGAGACCCAGTACTTC. This sequence encodes CSVRDRGLFETQYF.